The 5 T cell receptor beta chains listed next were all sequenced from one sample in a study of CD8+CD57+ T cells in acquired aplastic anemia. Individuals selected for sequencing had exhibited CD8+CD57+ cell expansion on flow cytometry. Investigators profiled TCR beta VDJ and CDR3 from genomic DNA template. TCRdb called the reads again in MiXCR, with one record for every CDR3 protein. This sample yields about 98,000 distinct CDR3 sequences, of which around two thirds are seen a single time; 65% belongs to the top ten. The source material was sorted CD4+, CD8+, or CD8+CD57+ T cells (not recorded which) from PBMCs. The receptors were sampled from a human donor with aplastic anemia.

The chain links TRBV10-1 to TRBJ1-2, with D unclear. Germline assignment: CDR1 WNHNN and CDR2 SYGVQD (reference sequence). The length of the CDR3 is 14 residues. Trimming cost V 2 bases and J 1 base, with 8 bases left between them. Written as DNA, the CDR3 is TGCGCCAGCAGTGAGGGGAACTATAACTATGGCTACACCTTC. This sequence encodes CASSEGNYNYGYTF.

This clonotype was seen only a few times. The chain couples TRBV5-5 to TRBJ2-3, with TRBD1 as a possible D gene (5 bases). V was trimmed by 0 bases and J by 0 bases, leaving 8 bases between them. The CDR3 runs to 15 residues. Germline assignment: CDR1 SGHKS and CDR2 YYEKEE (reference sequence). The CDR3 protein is CASSLGTQSTDTQYF. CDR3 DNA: TGTGCCAGCAGCTTGGGGACACAGAGCACAGATACGCAGTATTTT.

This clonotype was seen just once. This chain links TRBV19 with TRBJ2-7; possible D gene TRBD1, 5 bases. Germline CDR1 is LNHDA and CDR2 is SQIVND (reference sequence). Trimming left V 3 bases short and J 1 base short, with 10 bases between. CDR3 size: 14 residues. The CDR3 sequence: CASSIYQGSYEQYF. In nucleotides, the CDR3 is TGTGCCAGTAGTATTTACCAGGGTTCCTACGAGCAGTACTTC.

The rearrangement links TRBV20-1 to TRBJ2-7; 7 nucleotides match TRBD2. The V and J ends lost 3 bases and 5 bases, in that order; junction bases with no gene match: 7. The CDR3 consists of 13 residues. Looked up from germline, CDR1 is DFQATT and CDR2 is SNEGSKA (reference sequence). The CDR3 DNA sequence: TGCAGTGCTAGGGAGACTAGCTTCGACGAGCAGTACTTC. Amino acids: CSARETSFDEQYF.

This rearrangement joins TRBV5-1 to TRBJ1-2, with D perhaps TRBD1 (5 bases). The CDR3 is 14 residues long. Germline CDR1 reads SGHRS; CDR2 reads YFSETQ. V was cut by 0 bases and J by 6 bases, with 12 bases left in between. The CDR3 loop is CASSLVQGGDGYTF. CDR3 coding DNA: TGCGCCAGCAGCTTGGTTCAGGGTGGGGATGGCTACACCTTC.